The sequence of this TCR beta chain was determined in a study of cytomegalovirus exposure and HLA in healthy donors. Study observations and caveats: Across donors, most TCRs were seen rarely, yet some public ones were widespread. V- and J-gene trimming of TCR beta was linked (in a later analysis) to a missense DCLRE1C variant. In all likelihood, a cluster of highly shared sequence variants was a sequencing artifact.

The PCR made use of 60 Vbeta and 13 Jbeta primers. This table comes from immunoSEQ multiplex PCR, and its TCRdb copy is limited to in-frame clones, with some not included. The repertoire includes around 130,000 clones, 79% of them detected once, and roughly 2% sits in the top ten. To note about this clone: Its cognate antigen is unknown.

V was pared by 0 bases and J by 4 bases, with 5 bases of the junction left unmatched. The CDR3 extends over 16 amino acids. Germline-derived CDR1 and CDR2 are SGHRS and YFSETQ. Source material: PBMCs. The receptor was isolated from a man aged 18 to 30 in good health and CMV-seronegative. This chain joins TRBV5-1 and TRBJ2-5, with 11 positions matching TRBD1. CDR3 sequence: CASSLGDRGGVETQYF. DNA for the CDR3: TGCGCCAGCAGCTTGGGGGACAGGGGGGGCGTAGAGACCCAGTACTTC.